These 17 T cell receptor beta chains share one sample of origin, sequenced in a study of blood T cell repertoires in COVID-19. Profiled with immunoSEQ multiplex PCR; TCRdb holds only in-frame clones, not every one. This table holds 250,000 to 350,000 clones, 86% found once. Material for sequencing was peripheral blood. The origin of the receptors is a woman between 25 and 40 years old with active or convalescent COVID-19.

The chain is built from TRBV7-2 and TRBJ1-2; TRBD1 matches 7 bases. The CDR3 has 14 residues. J lost 5 bases, V lost 5 bases, and 8 bases had no gene match. Germline CDR1 reads SGHTA; CDR2 reads FQGNSA. The CDR3 protein is CASSPQGGGYGYTF. The CDR3 nucleotides are TGTGCCAGCAGCCCCCAAGGGGGCGGGTATGGCTACACCTTC.

This clone was counted once. DNA for the CDR3: TGTGCCAGCAGCTTTGGTCAGGTCTACACCTTC. It is translated as CASSFGQVYTF. The V and J genes are TRBV5-4 and TRBJ1-2; D call uncertain. The V end lost 2 bases, the J end lost 10 bases, and 9 bases lay between the germline ends. The germline V gene encodes CDR1 SGHNT and CDR2 YYREEE (reference sequence). The length of the CDR3 is 11 residues.

The chain combines TRBV6-5 with TRBJ2-7; D unresolved. The CDR3 spans 11 residues. The V gene lost 6 bases and the J gene lost 1 base, with 4 bases spanning the gap. CDR1 is MNHEY and CDR2 is SVGAGI in the germline V gene. The CDR3 coding sequence is TGTGCCAGCAGGAGGTCCTACGAGCAGTACTTC. Protein product: CASRRSYEQYF.

J is TRBJ2-1 and V is TRBV19; the match to TRBD2 covers 7 bases. J was trimmed by 4 bases and V by 5 bases; bases with no gene match: 5. Germline CDR1 reads LNHDA; CDR2 reads SQIVND (reference sequence). The CDR3 sequence is 14 residues long. The CDR3 spells CASSLIAGYNEQFF. DNA of the CDR3: TGTGCCAGTAGTCTTATAGCGGGTTACAATGAGCAGTTCTTC.

The chain couples TRBV9 to TRBJ2-2, with 7 nucleotides matching TRBD2. Trimming removed 0 bases from V and 9 bases from J; junction bases left unmatched: 11. The germline V gene encodes CDR1 SGDLS and CDR2 YYNGEE. The CDR3 length is 16 residues. The CDR3 DNA reads TGTGCCAGCAGCGTAGCCCCTGGGGAGGGAACCAGGGAGCTGTTTTTT. Its protein product is CASSVAPGEGTRELFF.

The chain has TRBV28 and TRBJ1-2, with 8 bases lining up with TRBD1. Germline V gene lookup returns CDR1 MDHEN and CDR2 SYDVKM. The CDR3 covers 17 residues. Trimming cost V 1 base and J 7 bases; bases outside gene matches: 14. CDR3 sequence reads: CASSLSTGTPGGLGYTF. The CDR3 bases are TGTGCCAGCAGTTTATCCACGGGTACGCCAGGGGGCCTTGGCTACACCTTC.

The sample holds one count of this clone. The chain combines TRBV5-1 with TRBJ2-1, with TRBD2 matching over 11 bases. Germline V gives CDR1 SGHRS, CDR2 YFSETQ. The CDR3 sequence is 16 residues long. The V segment lost 1 base and the J segment 7 bases; nucleotides outside the gene matches: 7. CDR3 protein: CASSLPLAGGGNEQFF. For the CDR3, the DNA is TGCGCCAGCAGCTTGCCTCTAGCGGGAGGAGGTAATGAGCAGTTCTTC. Looking up the rest from reference TRBV5-1 and TRBJ2-1 gives the full variable domain: KAGVTQTPRYLIKTRGQQVTLSCSPISGHRSVSWYQQTPGQGLQFLFEYFSETQRNKGNFPGRFSGRQFSNSRSEMNVSTLELGDSALYLCASSLPLAGGGNEQFFGPGTRLTVL.

V and J are TRBV9 and TRBJ2-2; D is unresolved. Trimming shortened V by 0 bases and J by 3 bases, and 12 bases separated the two germline ends. CDR3 length: 16 residues. From germline, CDR1 is SGDLS and CDR2 YYNGEE. The CDR3 loop is CASSVGSSADTGELFF. The CDR3 DNA is TGTGCCAGCAGCGTAGGTTCCAGCGCGGACACCGGGGAGCTGTTTTTT.

The chain couples TRBV30 to TRBJ2-3, with a tentative D call TRBD2 (5 bases). The CDR3 length is 13 residues. With 2 bases removed from V and 2 bases from J, the gap between germline ends came to 8 bases. Germline V gives CDR1 GTSNPN, CDR2 SVGIG (reference sequence). CDR3 DNA: TGTGCCTGGAGTTACGGGGACACAGATACGCAGTATTTT. Translating gives CAWSYGDTDTQYF.

The V and J genes are TRBV12-3 or TRBV12-4 and TRBJ1-2; D uncertain. V lost 6 bases and J lost 3, with 11 bases in between. This CDR3 comprises 13 residues. The CDR3 sequence is CASSRDSYYGYTF. DNA for the CDR3: TGTGCCAGCAGCCGAGACTCTTACTATGGCTACACCTTC.

The chain uses TRBV5-1 and TRBJ1-2, with D possibly matching TRBD1 (6 bases). This CDR3 has 13 amino acids. With 1 base removed from V and 8 bases from J, the gap between germline ends came to 12 bases. The germline V gene encodes CDR1 SGHRS and CDR2 YFSETQ. CDR3: CASSLTGFDGYTF. DNA for the CDR3: TGCGCCAGCAGCTTGACAGGGTTTGACGGCTACACCTTC.

This clone was seen only a few times. The J gene is TRBJ1-1, the V gene TRBV18, with 11 bases matching TRBD1. V trimming: 5 bases; J trimming: 8 bases; junction bases outside the gene matches: 7. Germline CDR1 and CDR2: KGHSH and LQKENI. This CDR3 is built from 14 residues. The CDR3 DNA follows: TGTGCCAGCTCATCCCTCGGACAGGGGGCGGAAGCTTTCTTT. Protein sequence: CASSSLGQGAEAFF. The complete variable domain, with remaining parts taken from reference TRBV18 and TRBJ1-1, reads NAGVMQNPRHLVRRRGQEARLRCSPMKGHSHVYWYRQLPEEGLKFMVYLQKENIIDESGMPKERFSAEFPKEGPSILRIQQVVRGDSAAYFCASSSLGQGAEAFFGQGTRLTVV.

CDR3 sequence (DNA): TGCGCCAGCAGCGTAGACAGGGGTGGCTACACCTTC. Its protein product is CASSVDRGGYTF. The gene calls are TRBV5-1 and TRBJ1-2; TRBD1 aligns across 8 bases. Germline CDR1 and CDR2: SGHRS and YFSETQ. V lost 4 bases and J lost 7; bases outside the gene matches: 3. The CDR3 is 12 residues long.

This rearrangement joins TRBV30 to TRBJ1-4; TRBD1 matches at 7 bases. The CDR3 sequence is 13 residues long. V shed 1 base, J shed 8 bases, and the junction held 4 bases outside the gene matches. Germline CDR1 GTSNPN, CDR2 SVGIG (reference sequence). CDR3: CAWSAGTAEKLFF. The CDR3 nucleotides read TGTGCCTGGAGTGCCGGGACAGCCGAAAAACTGTTTTTT.

CDR3 protein: CASSHGLAGEEQYF. In DNA form, the CDR3 reads TGTGCCAGCAGCCATGGACTAGCGGGGGAAGAGCAGTACTTC. This rearrangement joins TRBV7-2 to TRBJ2-7; 13 positions agree with TRBD2. CDR1 is SGHTA, CDR2 FQGNSA, per germline. The CDR3 runs 14 residues. Trimming removed 5 bases from V and 7 bases from J; junction bases left unmatched: 5.

CDR3 sequence reads: CASRARTGSNQPQHF. The CDR3 DNA reads TGTGCCAGCAGAGCGAGGACAGGTAGCAATCAGCCCCAGCATTTT. This chain joins TRBV27 and TRBJ1-5; TRBD1 matches 7 bases. The junction had 5 bases not matched to a gene; V was cut back by 6 bases and J by 0 bases. Germline values: CDR1 MNHEY, CDR2 SMNVEV (reference sequence). The CDR3 spans 15 residues.

The V gene is TRBV27, the J gene TRBJ2-7, with D possibly matching TRBD2 (6 bases). Per the germline V gene, CDR1 is MNHEY and CDR2 is SMNVEV (reference sequence). Trimming shortened V by 11 bases and J by 5 bases, and 10 bases separated the two germline ends. The CDR3 has 10 amino acids. CDR3 DNA sequence: TGTGCCGCGGGGTTCAACGAGCAGTACTTC. It specifies CAAGFNEQYF.